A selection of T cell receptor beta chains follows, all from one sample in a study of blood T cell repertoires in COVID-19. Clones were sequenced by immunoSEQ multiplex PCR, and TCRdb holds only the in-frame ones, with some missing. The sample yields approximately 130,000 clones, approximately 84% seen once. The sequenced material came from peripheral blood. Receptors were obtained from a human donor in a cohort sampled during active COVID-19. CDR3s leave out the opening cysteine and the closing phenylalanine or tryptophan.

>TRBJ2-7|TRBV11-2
ASSLDREAGTGSYEQY
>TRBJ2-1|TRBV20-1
SASWGLRGDLYNEQF
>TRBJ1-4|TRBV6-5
ASSKQGALNEKLF
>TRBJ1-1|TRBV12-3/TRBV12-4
ASSLQGSEAF
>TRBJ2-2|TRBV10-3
AISANSGGAGTGELF
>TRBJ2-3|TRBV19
ASSVSGATDTQY
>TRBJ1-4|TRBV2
ASSDVGGSEKLF
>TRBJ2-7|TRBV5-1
ASSAQSAGREQY
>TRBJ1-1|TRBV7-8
ASSAGTANTEAF
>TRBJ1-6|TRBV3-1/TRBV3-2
ASSQTRTGRYNSPLH
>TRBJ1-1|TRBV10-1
ASHRRHHTEAF
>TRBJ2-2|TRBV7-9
ASSLEGDLNTGELF
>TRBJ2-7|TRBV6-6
ASSYSAMAGDEQY
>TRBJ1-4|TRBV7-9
ASSYPGTGGGNEKLF
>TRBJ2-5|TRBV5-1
ASSFDRVETQY
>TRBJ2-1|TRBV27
ASSSPGLAGGLAVRNEQF
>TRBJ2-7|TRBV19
ASSMAVMTGTYEQY
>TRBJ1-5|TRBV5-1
ASSLGGFGQPQH
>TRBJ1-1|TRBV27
ASGGVHEAF
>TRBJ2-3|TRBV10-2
ASSGQVAQAQY
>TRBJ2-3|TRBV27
ASMVRDIGTDTQY
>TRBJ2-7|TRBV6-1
ASSEARDRGRGAY